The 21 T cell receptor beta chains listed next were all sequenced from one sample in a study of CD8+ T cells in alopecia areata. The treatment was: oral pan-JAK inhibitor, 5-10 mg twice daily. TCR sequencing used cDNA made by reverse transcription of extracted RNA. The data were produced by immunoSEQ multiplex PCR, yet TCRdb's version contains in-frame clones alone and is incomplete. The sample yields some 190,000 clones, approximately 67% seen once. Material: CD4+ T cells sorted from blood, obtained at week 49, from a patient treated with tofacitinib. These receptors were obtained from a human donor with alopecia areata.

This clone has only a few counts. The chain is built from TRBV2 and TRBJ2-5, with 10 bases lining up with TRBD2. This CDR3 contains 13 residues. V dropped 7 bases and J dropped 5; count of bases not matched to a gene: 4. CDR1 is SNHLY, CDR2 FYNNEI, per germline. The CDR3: CASMKTSGETQYF. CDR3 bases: TGTGCCAGCATGAAGACTAGCGGGGAGACCCAGTACTTC.

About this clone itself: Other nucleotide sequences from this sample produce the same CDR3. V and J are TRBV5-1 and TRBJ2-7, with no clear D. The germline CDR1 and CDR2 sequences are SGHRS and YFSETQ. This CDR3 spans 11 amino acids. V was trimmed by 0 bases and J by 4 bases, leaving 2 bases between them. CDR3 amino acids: CASSLGYEQYF. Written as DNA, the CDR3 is TGCGCCAGCAGCTTGGGGTACGAGCAGTACTTC.

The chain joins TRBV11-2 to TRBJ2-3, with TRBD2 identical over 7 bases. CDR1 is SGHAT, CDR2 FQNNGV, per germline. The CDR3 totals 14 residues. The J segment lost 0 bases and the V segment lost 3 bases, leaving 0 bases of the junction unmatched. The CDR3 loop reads CASSLRGSTDTQYF. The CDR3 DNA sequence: TGTGCCAGCAGCTTGCGGGGGAGCACAGATACGCAGTATTTT.

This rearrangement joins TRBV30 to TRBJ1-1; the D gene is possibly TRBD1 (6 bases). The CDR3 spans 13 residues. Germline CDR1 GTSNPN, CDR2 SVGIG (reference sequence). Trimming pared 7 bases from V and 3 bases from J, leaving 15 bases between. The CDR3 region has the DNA TGTGCCTTCTCACGGGGGGCCGACACTGAAGCTTTCTTT. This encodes CAFSRGADTEAFF. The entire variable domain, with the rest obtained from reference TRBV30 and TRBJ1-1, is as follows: SQTIHQWPATLVQPVGSPLSLECTVEGTSNPNLYWYRQAAGRGLQLLFYSVGIGQISSEVPQNLSASRPQDRQFILSSKKLLLSDSGFYLCAFSRGADTEAFFGQGTRLTVV.

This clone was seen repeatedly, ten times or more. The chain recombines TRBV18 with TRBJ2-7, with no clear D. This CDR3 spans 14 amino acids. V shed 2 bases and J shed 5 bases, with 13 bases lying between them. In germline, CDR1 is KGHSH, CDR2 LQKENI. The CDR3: CASSPGVPMNEQYF. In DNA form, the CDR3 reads TGTGCCAGCTCACCAGGGGTACCTATGAACGAGCAGTACTTC.

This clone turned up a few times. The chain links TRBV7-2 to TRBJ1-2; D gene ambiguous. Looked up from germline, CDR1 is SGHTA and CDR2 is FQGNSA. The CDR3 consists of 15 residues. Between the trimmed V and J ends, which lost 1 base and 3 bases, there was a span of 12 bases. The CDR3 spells CASSLGLESYYGYTF. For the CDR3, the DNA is TGTGCCAGCAGCTTAGGGTTGGAATCCTACTATGGCTACACCTTC.

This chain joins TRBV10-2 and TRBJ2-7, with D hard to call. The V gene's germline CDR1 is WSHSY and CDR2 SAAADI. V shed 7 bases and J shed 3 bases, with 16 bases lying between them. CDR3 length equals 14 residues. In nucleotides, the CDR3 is TGCGCCAGCAATGACAACCAAGATGACTACGAGCAGTACTTC. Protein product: CASNDNQDDYEQYF.

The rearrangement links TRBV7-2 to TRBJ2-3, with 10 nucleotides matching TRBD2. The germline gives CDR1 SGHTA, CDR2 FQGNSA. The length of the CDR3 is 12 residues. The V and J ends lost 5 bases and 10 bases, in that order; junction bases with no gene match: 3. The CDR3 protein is CASSRSGGPQYF. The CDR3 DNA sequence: TGTGCCAGCAGCCGTAGCGGGGGGCCGCAGTATTTT.

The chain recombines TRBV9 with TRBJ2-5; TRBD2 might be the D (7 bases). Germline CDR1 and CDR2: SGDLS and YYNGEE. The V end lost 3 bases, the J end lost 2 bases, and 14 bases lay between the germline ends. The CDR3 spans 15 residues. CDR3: CASSARGGLQETQYF. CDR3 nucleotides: TGTGCCAGCAGCGCACGCGGGGGCCTACAAGAGACCCAGTACTTC.

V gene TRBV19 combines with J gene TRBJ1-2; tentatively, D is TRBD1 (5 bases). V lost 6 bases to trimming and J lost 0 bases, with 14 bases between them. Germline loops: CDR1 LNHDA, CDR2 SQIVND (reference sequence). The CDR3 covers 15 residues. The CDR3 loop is CASRVGRGTNYGYTF. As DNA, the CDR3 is TGTGCCAGTAGAGTGGGGCGAGGGACTAACTATGGCTACACCTTC.

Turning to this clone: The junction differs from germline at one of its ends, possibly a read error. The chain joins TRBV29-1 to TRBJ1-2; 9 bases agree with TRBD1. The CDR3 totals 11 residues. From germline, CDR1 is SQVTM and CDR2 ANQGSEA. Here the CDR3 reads CSVETGGPSYF. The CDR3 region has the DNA TGCAGCGTTGAGACAGGGGGGCCCTCTTACTTC.

The CDR3 protein is CSAMADPNEKLFF. CDR3 sequence (DNA): TGCAGCGCCATGGCTGATCCTAATGAAAAACTGTTTTTT. The genes are TRBV29-1 and TRBJ1-4, with D unclear. This CDR3 has 13 residues. The germline CDR1 and CDR2 sequences are SQVTM and ANQGSEA. V was cut by 7 bases and J by 3 bases, with 12 bases left in between. Full variable domain (remainder filled in from reference TRBV29-1 and TRBJ1-4): SAVISQKPSRDICQRGTSLTIQCQVDSQVTMMFWYRQQPGQSLTLIATANQGSEATYESGFVIDKFPISRPNLTFSTLTVSNMSPEDSSIYLCSAMADPNEKLFFGSGTQLSVL.

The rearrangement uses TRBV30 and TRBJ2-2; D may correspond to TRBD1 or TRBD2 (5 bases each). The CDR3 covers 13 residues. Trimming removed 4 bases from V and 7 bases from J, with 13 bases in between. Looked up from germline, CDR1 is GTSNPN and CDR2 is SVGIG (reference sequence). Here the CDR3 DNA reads TGTGCCTGGAACCCGGGGCCGAGCGGGGAGCTGTTTTTT. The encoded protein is CAWNPGPSGELFF.

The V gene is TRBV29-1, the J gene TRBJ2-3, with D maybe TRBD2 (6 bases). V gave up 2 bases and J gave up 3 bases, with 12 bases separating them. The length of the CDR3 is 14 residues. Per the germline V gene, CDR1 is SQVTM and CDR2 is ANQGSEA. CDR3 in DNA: TGCAGCGTTGAAATGGGGACTCCTACAGATACGCAGTATTTT. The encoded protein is CSVEMGTPTDTQYF.

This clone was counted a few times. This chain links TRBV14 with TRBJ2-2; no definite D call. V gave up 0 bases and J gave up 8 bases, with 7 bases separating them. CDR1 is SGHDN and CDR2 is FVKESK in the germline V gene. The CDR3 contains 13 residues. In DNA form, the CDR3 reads TGTGCCAGCAGCCAAGATTTGGTGGGGGAGCTGTTTTTT. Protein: CASSQDLVGELFF.

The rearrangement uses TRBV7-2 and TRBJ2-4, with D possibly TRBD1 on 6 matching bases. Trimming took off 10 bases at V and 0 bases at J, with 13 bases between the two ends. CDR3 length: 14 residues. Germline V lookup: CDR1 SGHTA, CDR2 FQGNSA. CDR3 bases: TGTGCCACCCATCACAGGGTAGCCAAAAACATTCAGTACTTC. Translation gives CATHHRVAKNIQYF.

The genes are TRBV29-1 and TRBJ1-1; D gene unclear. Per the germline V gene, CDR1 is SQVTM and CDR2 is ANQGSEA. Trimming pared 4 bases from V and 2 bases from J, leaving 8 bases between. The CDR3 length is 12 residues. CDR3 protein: CSVGSRNTEAFF. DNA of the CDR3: TGCAGCGTTGGCTCACGAAACACTGAAGCTTTCTTT.

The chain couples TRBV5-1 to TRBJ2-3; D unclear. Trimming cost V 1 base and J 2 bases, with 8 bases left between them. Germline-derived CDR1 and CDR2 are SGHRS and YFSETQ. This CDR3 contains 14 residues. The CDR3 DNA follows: TGCGCCAGCAGCTTGCCCGTCGACACAGATACGCAGTATTTT. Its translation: CASSLPVDTDTQYF. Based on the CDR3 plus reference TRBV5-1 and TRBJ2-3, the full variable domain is KAGVTQTPRYLIKTRGQQVTLSCSPISGHRSVSWYQQTPGQGLQFLFEYFSETQRNKGNFPGRFSGRQFSNSRSEMNVSTLELGDSALYLCASSLPVDTDTQYFGPGTRLTVL.

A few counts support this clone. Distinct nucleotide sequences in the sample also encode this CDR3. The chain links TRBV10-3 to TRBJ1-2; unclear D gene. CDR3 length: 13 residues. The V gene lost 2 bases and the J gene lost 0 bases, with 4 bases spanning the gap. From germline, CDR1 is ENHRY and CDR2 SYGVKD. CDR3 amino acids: CAISEGTNYGYTF. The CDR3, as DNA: TGTGCCATCAGTGAGGGTACTAACTATGGCTACACCTTC.

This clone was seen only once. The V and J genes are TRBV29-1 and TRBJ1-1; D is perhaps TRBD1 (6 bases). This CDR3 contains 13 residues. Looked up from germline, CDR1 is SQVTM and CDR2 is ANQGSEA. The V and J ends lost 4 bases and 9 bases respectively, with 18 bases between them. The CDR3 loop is CSVAGGPREQAFF. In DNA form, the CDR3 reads TGCAGCGTTGCCGGGGGCCCGAGGGAACAAGCTTTCTTT. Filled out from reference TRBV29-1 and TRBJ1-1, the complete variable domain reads SAVISQKPSRDICQRGTSLTIQCQVDSQVTMMFWYRQQPGQSLTLIATANQGSEATYESGFVIDKFPISRPNLTFSTLTVSNMSPEDSSIYLCSVAGGPREQAFFGQGTRLTVV.

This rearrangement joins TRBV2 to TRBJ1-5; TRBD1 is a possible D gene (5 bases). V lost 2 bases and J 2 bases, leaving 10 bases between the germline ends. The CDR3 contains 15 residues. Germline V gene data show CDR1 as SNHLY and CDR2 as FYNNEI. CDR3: CASSEQGGGNQPQHF. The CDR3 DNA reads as TGTGCCAGCAGTGAACAGGGAGGAGGCAATCAGCCCCAGCATTTT.